This T cell receptor beta chain was observed in a study of blood T cell repertoires in COVID-19. Study-level information: Acute and convalescent COVID-19 samples came from the United States, Italy and Spain. PBMCs, B-cell-depleted T cells, or T cells provided the cDNA or gDNA that made up the material.

This CDR3 has 16 amino acids. The ends were cut back, 5 bases at V and 4 bases at J, with 20 bases in the middle. Per germline, CDR1 SGHTA and CDR2 FQGTGA. Original data processing: Scientists estimated how many nucleated cells there were by amplifying reference gene primers. Sequencing used immunoSEQ multiplex PCR; TCRdb keeps in-frame clones, though not all of them. The DNA was the basis for D and trimming; V, J and clone size are from that table. Of more than 95,000 clones in the sample, about 89% are singletons; the top ten hold 4.5% to 6%. The sample comprised peripheral blood. The rearrangement links TRBV7-3 to TRBJ2-5; D ambiguous. The TCR comes from a human donor in a cohort sampled during active COVID-19. This CDR3 reads CASSPPPWSDGETQYF. In DNA, the CDR3 is TGTGCCAGCAGCCCCCCGCCGTGGAGCGACGGAGAGACCCAGTACTTC.